Shown below are 26 T cell receptor beta chains from a single sample sequenced in a study of glioma-infiltrating T cells (dated by TCRdb to between 2015 and 2016). TCRdb records Illumina MiSeq as the sequencer. TCR alpha and beta CDR3 regions were amplified with the iRepertoire nested amplicon-rescue multiplex PCR (arm-PCR) platform from RNA. Through fastp at Q25 and MiXCR, TCRdb rebuilt clones from the public reads, retaining in-frame beta chains. Rows with a matching CDR3 protein are joined into one entry that keeps the most common DNA and genes. The sample table contains approximately 100,000 distinct CDR3 sequences; only one count was recorded for around 25% of them. Jointly, the top ten make up about a third of the sample. The specimen was glioma tissue, nonneoplastic brain tissue, or PBMCs (not recorded which). These TCRs come from a human donor with low-grade glioma or glioblastoma, undergoing nonglioma brain surgery, or in good health (not recorded which).

This clonotype was counted ten times or more. This chain links TRBV12-3 or TRBV12-4 with TRBJ1-5, with D possibly matching TRBD1 (5 bases). The CDR3 runs to 17 residues. Trimming removed 4 bases from V and 0 bases from J, with 16 bases in between. CDR3 sequence: CASSSSAGSYSNQPQHF. DNA for the CDR3: TGTGCCAGCAGTTCCTCGGCAGGGTCATATAGCAATCAGCCCCAGCATTTT.

The chain has TRBV20-1 and TRBJ1-1; possibly TRBD1 for D (5 bases). The CDR3 loop spans 20 amino acids. V was trimmed by 6 bases and J by 3 bases, leaving 35 bases between them. CDR1 and CDR2 from the germline V gene are DFQATT and SNEGSKA (reference sequence). The CDR3 here is CSANPGTGLIRWFLDTEAFF. CDR3 bases: TGCAGTGCCAATCCCGGGACGGGGTTGATTCGTTGGTTCTTGGACACTGAAGCTTTCTTT.

This clonotype showed up many times. The rearrangement uses TRBV5-1 and TRBJ2-5, with TRBD2 identical over 9 bases. Germline assignment: CDR1 SGHRS and CDR2 YFSETQ. The CDR3 has 17 residues. Losses at the gene ends were 5 bases for V and 6 bases for J; bases not matched to a gene: 17. The CDR3 DNA is TGCGCCAGCAGTCATGGACTAGCGAGGAACGTTCAAAAGACCCAGTACTTC. It codes for CASSHGLARNVQKTQYF.

There are many counts of this clonotype. The chain is built from TRBV18 and TRBJ1-3; D is unresolved. With 5 bases removed from V and 0 bases from J, the gap between germline ends came to 14 bases. CDR1 is KGHSH and CDR2 is LQKENI in the germline V gene. The length of the CDR3 is 16 residues. The CDR3 reads CASSLVAARSGNTIYF. CDR3 DNA: TGTGCCAGCTCATTGGTCGCAGCTCGCTCTGGAAACACCATATATTTT.

This clonotype was counted ten times or more. CDR3 in DNA: TGTGCCAGCAGTTACGCCGGGACAGGGACAGATACGCAGTATTTT. Its protein product is CASSYAGTGTDTQYF. The chain combines TRBV6-2 or TRBV6-3 with TRBJ2-3; TRBD1 aligns across 9 bases. The V segment lost 2 bases and the J segment 3 bases; nucleotides outside the gene matches: 3. The CDR3 totals 15 residues. Germline CDR1 reads MNHEY; CDR2 reads SVGEGT.

The chain combines TRBV7-2 with TRBJ2-7, with 7 bases aligning to TRBD1. The V gene end was trimmed by 2 bases and the J gene end by 3 bases; junction bases not matched to a gene: 1. In germline, CDR1 is SGHTA, CDR2 FQGNSA. CDR3 size: 13 residues. The CDR3 nucleotides read TGTGCCAGCAGCTTACAGGGGGACTACGAGCAGTACTTC. The encoded protein is CASSLQGDYEQYF.

The CDR3 region is CAISEGPADTEAFF. CDR3 bases: TGTGCCATCAGTGAGGGGCCGGCGGACACTGAAGCTTTCTTT. The rearrangement uses TRBV10-3 and TRBJ1-1; D gene uncertain. Trimming left V 2 bases short and J 3 bases short, with 10 bases between. Germline values: CDR1 ENHRY, CDR2 SYGVKD. The CDR3 extends over 14 amino acids.

This clonotype was seen once. This CDR3 fails to terminate in the conserved phenylalanine or tryptophan, so it likely reflects a read error. This chain connects TRBV28 to TRBJ2-3, with D unresolved. The CDR3 runs to 13 residues. V gave up 6 bases and J gave up 8 bases, with 15 bases separating them. Germline V gene sequence: CDR1 MDHEN, CDR2 SYDVKM. CDR3 loop: CASRLDESGTQYL. The DNA of the CDR3 is TGTGCCAGCAGGCTGGATGAATCGGGTACGCAGTATCTT.

This clonotype was picked up many times. This rearrangement joins TRBV6-2 or TRBV6-3 to TRBJ2-6; no clear D gene. The CDR3 runs to 14 residues. The V and J ends lost 11 bases and 2 bases respectively, with 13 bases between them. Germline V gene data show CDR1 as MNHEY and CDR2 as SVGEGT. CDR3 nucleotide sequence: TGTGCCGCCACTACCGGCGCTGGGGCCAACGTCCTGACTTTC. Translating gives CAATTGAGANVLTF.

There are many counts of this clonotype. This chain links TRBV28 with TRBJ1-1, with a weak D call TRBD1 (6 bases). CDR1 is MDHEN and CDR2 is SYDVKM in the germline V gene. The V gene lost 3 bases and the J gene lost 6 bases, with 14 bases spanning the gap. The CDR3 is made up of 14 amino acids. The chain's CDR3 is CASSLSGARSEAFF. CDR3 bases: TGTGCCAGCAGTTTGTCGGGGGCGAGGTCTGAAGCTTTCTTT.

To note about this clonotype: A much larger clone is a single base away; this may be a read error. The V call is TRBV14, the J call TRBJ2-1; 11 bases map to TRBD2. CDR1 is SGHDN, CDR2 FVKESK, per germline. This CDR3 region has 15 residues. CDR3 in amino acids: CARSQISGRGNEQFF. In DNA form, the CDR3 reads TGTGCCAGAAGCCAAATTAGCGGGAGGGGGAATGAGCAGTTCTTC. Variable domain in full (rest from reference TRBV14 and TRBJ2-1): EAGVTQFPSHSVIEKGQTVTLRCDPISGHDNLYWYRRVMGKEIKFLLHFVKESKQDESGMPNNRFLAERTGGTYSTLKVQPAELEDSGVYFCARSQISGRGNEQFFGPGTRLTVL.

The V and J genes are TRBV11-1 and TRBJ2-2; the D call may be TRBD1 or TRBD2 (5 bases each). This CDR3 is built from 15 residues. V lost 7 bases, J lost 2 bases, and 14 bases lay in between. Germline CDR1 and CDR2: SGHAT and FQDESV (reference sequence). The CDR3 DNA follows: TGTGCCAGCACCCACCGGGACCGAAACACCGGGGAGCTGTTTTTT. This encodes CASTHRDRNTGELFF.

As concerns this clonotype: The conserved closing phenylalanine or tryptophan is absent in this CDR3, likely reflecting a read error. The CDR3 DNA reads as TGTGCCAGCTTAGGGATGGGAGAAGAGACCCAGTACCTC. It yields the protein CASLGMGEETQYL. This chain uses TRBV6-1 with TRBJ2-5; possibly TRBD2 for D (5 bases). The CDR3 spans 13 residues. Deletions cut 8 bases from V and 3 bases from J, with 13 bases between. Germline values: CDR1 MNHNS, CDR2 SASEGT.

In this sample, this clonotype turned up many times. This sequence joins TRBV20-1 and TRBJ1-1, with D unresolved. Germline CDR1 DFQATT, CDR2 SNEGSKA (reference sequence). Trimming removed 0 bases from V and 6 bases from J, with 8 bases in between. CDR3 length equals 12 residues. The CDR3 here is CSARDHNAEAFF. The CDR3 nucleotides read TGCAGTGCTAGAGATCATAACGCTGAAGCTTTCTTT.

This chain links TRBV6-9 with TRBJ2-7; D may be TRBD2 (5 bases). The germline V and J ends were trimmed by 7 bases and 5 bases, with 15 bases remaining between them. Germline V CDR1 and CDR2: MNHGY, SVAAGI. This CDR3 is 13 amino acids long. The CDR3 bases are TGTGCCAGCAATTTTATCGGGATCAACGAGCAGTACTTC. It yields the protein CASNFIGINEQYF.

The sample holds many counts of this clonotype. The chain employs TRBV6-1 and TRBJ2-1; TRBD2 is a possible D gene (6 bases). From germline, CDR1 is MNHNS and CDR2 SASEGT. V lost 7 bases and J 6 bases, leaving 19 bases between the germline ends. The length of the CDR3 is 15 residues. CDR3 nucleotide sequence: TGTGCCAGCAAAGATATAGCGGAGAGGTTCAATGAGCAGTTCTTC. This sequence encodes CASKDIAERFNEQFF.

In this sample, this clonotype turned up many times. The CDR3 sequence is CASSYSDTAALTQYF. The CDR3 DNA reads as TGTGCCAGCAGCTATTCAGATACTGCCGCGCTGACCCAGTACTTC. The chain couples TRBV7-9 to TRBJ2-5, with D unclear. This CDR3 is built from 15 residues. The germline V gene has CDR1 SEHNR and CDR2 FQNEAQ (reference sequence). Trimming left V 4 bases short and J 7 bases short, with 19 bases between.

This clonotype was recorded many times. The chain joins TRBV7-2 to TRBJ2-3; D might be TRBD1 or TRBD2, each matching 5 bases. Between the trimmed V and J ends, which lost 3 bases and 1 base, there was a span of 11 bases. The CDR3 is 15 amino acids. Germline V gene data show CDR1 as SGHTA and CDR2 as FQGNSA. CDR3 amino acids: CASSFGTGRTDTQYF. CDR3 nucleotides: TGTGCCAGCAGCTTTGGGACGGGTCGCACAGATACGCAGTATTTT.

This clonotype was seen at least ten times. This chain uses TRBV27 with TRBJ2-6, with D unresolved. Trimming took 5 bases from V and 2 from J, leaving 4 bases between them. Germline V gene data show CDR1 as MNHEY and CDR2 as SMNVEV (reference sequence). This CDR3 is 13 amino acids long. CDR3 residues: CASSNTGANVLTF. The DNA of the CDR3 is TGTGCCAGCAGTAATACTGGGGCCAACGTCCTGACTTTC.

This clonotype has at least ten counts. This chain connects TRBV7-9 to TRBJ1-1, with D possibly matching TRBD1 (5 bases). The V end was cut by 5 bases, the J end by 0 bases, with 13 bases between. Germline V lookup: CDR1 SEHNR, CDR2 FQNEAQ (reference sequence). CDR3 length: 15 amino acids. CDR3 nucleotides: TGTGCCAGCAGCCGCAGGGCCGCCATGAACACTGAAGCTTTCTTT. This sequence encodes CASSRRAAMNTEAFF.

This clonotype occurred many times. The gene calls are TRBV6-1 and TRBJ2-5, with 7 nucleotides matching TRBD1. V was pared by 11 bases and J by 2 bases, with 2 bases of the junction left unmatched. Germline loops: CDR1 MNHNS, CDR2 SASEGT. This CDR3 contains 11 residues. This chain's CDR3 is CASGGQETQYF. The CDR3 DNA is TGTGCCTCAGGGGGACAAGAGACCCAGTACTTC.

As to this clonotype: This CDR3 fails to terminate in the conserved phenylalanine or tryptophan, so it likely reflects a read error. V is TRBV27 and J is TRBJ2-7; 8 nucleotides agree with TRBD1. The germline V gene has CDR1 MNHEY and CDR2 SMNVEV (reference sequence). This CDR3 is 14 amino acids long. The junction had 8 bases not matched to a gene; V was cut back by 3 bases and J by 7 bases. CDR3: CASSLRTGLYEQYL. Here the CDR3 DNA reads TGTGCCAGCAGTTTGAGGACAGGGCTGTATGAGCAGTACCTC.

This clonotype was recorded at least ten times. J is TRBJ2-1 and V is TRBV15; 7 bases line up with TRBD2. The length of the CDR3 is 14 residues. Losses at the gene ends were 7 bases for V and 9 bases for J; bases not matched to a gene: 12. The germline gives CDR1 LNHNV, CDR2 YYDKDF (reference sequence). The CDR3 spells CATNLGLVMAEQFF. The DNA for the CDR3 is TGTGCCACCAACCTCGGACTAGTCATGGCTGAGCAGTTCTTC.

This clonotype has just a few counts. The junction does not match germline at one end; this may be a read error. This rearrangement joins TRBV7-9 to TRBJ1-5; 8 positions agree with TRBD1. The CDR3 length is 14 residues. Germline assignment: CDR1 SEHNR and CDR2 FQNEAQ (reference sequence). The CDR3 sequence is CASSLAGQVQPQPF. In DNA, the CDR3 is TGTGCCAGCAGCTTAGCGGGACAGGTCCAGCCCCAGCCTTTT.

This clonotype was detected ten times or more. The chain has TRBV20-1 and TRBJ2-5; tentatively, D is TRBD2 (5 bases). Trimming took 0 bases from V and 1 from J, leaving 6 bases between them. This CDR3 contains 13 residues. Per germline, CDR1 DFQATT and CDR2 SNEGSKA (reference sequence). The CDR3 DNA reads as TGCAGTGCTAGAGACCGGGGCCAAGAGACCCAGTACTTC. It encodes CSARDRGQETQYF.

This clonotype has at least ten counts. The rearrangement joins TRBV7-3 to TRBJ2-7; 11 bases fit TRBD2. This CDR3 spans 14 amino acids. V shed 5 bases and J 7 bases; nucleotides not matched to a gene: 7. Germline lookup yields CDR1 SGHTA and CDR2 FQGTGA. The CDR3 DNA sequence: TGTGCCAGCAGCACTAGCGGGGGACGCTGGGAGCAGTACTTC. This encodes CASSTSGGRWEQYF. Using reference TRBV7-3 and TRBJ2-7 for the parts outside the CDR3, the full variable domain is GAGVSQTPSNKVTEKGKYVELRCDPISGHTALYWYRQSLGQGPEFLIYFQGTGAADDSGLPNDRFFAVRPEGSVSTLKIQRTERGDSAVYLCASSTSGGRWEQYFGPGTRLTVT.